This TCR beta chain emerged from a study of T cells in Graves' hyperthyroidism and ophthalmopathy. Across the study: Blood was drawn when the patient was first diagnosed and still untreated. Study-wide points: The blood repertoire included most of the expanded thyroid clonotypes above 0.001.

Graves' hyperthyroidism qualified as stable when ophthalmopathy did not progress within 18 months. Diagnostic decisions used clinical symptoms, serum thyroxine and TRAb, thyroid ultrasound and orbital computed tomography. Amplification targeted TCR beta CDR3 regions from RNA transcripts. First-round RT-PCR with HTBI primers amplified the TCR CDR3 region. TCRdb independently ran MiXCR on the multiplex PCR reads; one entry per CDR3 protein. The table records about 360,000 distinct CDR3 sequences, around 14% of them present only once. This clonotype was seen only once. The target antigen is unknown. The sample taken for sequencing was blood. This sequence originates from a woman aged 18-29 years with Graves' hyperthyroidism.

DNA of the CDR3: TGTGCCAGCAGTCGACCGGGGGCAGCGGGAGGCGGGTCCTACGAGCAGTACTTC. Translating it yields CASSRPGAAGGGSYEQYF. This rearrangement joins TRBV28 to TRBJ2-7; 9 nucleotides align to TRBD2. CDR3 length equals 18 residues. V was clipped by 5 bases and J by 1 base; unmatched bases: 15. The germline gives CDR1 MDHEN, CDR2 SYDVKM.